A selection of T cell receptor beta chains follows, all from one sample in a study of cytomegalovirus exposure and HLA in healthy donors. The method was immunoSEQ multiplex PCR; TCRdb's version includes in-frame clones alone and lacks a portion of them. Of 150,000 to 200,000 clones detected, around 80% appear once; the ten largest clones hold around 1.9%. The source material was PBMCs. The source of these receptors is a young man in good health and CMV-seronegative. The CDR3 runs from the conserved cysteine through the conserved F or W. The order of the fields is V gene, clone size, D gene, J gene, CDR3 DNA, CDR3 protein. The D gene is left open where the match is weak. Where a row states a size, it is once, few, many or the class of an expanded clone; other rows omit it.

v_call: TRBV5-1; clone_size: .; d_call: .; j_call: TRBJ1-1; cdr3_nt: TGCGCCAGCAGCGTAGACATGAACACTGAAGCTTTCTTT; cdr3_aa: CASSVDMNTEAFF
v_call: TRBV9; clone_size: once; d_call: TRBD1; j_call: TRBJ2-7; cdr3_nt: TGTGCCAGCAGCGTAGCTCCAGGGGGCGAGTACGAGCAGTACTTC; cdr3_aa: CASSVAPGGEYEQYF
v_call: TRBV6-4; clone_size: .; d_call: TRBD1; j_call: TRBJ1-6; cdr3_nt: TGTGCCAGTGGGACAGGGAATTCACCCCTCCACTTT; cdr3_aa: CASGTGNSPLHF
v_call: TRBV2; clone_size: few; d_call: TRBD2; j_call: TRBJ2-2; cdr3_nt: TGTGCCAGCAAGTCCGGGACTAGCGACACCGGGGAGCTGTTTTTT; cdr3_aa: CASKSGTSDTGELFF
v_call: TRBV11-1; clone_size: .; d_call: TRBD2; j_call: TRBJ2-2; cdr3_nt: TGTGCCAGCAGCTTATCGCGACTAGCTCCCGGGGAGCTGTTTTTT; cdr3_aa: CASSLSRLAPGELFF
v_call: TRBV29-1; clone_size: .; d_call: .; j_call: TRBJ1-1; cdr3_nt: TGCAGCGGTCTCCGGGAGAACACTGAAGCTTTCTTT; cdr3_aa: CSGLRENTEAFF
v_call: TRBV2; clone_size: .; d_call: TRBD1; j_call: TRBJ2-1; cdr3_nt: TGTGCCAGCAGGACAGGGGTTGATGAGCAGTTCTTC; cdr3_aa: CASRTGVDEQFF
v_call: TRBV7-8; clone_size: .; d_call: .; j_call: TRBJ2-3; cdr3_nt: TGTGCCAGCAGCGCGGTCGGCAGGGGGACTACAGATACGCAGTATTTT; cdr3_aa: CASSAVGRGTTDTQYF
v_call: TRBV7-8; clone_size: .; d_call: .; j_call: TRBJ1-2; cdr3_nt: TGTGCCAGCAGCTTAGCGCCCTATATTATTCAGGGCCGAAATGGCTACACCTTC; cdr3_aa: CASSLAPYIIQGRNGYTF
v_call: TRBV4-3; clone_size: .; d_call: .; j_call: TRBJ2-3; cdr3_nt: TGCGCCAGCAGCCAAGATATTCCTGATACGCAGTATTTT; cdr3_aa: CASSQDIPDTQYF
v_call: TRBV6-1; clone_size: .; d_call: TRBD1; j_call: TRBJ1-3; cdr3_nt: TGTGCCAGCAGTGGGACAGGGGGCTGGTCTGGAAACACCATATATTTT; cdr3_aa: CASSGTGGWSGNTIYF
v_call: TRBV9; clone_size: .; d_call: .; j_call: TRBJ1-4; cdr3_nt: TGTGCCAGCAGCGTAGCCGAATCCGGGCCCGGAGGTGCTTACAATGAAAAACTGTTTTTT; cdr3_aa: CASSVAESGPGGAYNEKLFF
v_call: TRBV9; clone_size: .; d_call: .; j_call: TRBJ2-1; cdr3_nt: TGTGCCAGCAGTACTAGTAGTGTCTATGAGCAGTTCTTC; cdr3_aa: CASSTSSVYEQFF
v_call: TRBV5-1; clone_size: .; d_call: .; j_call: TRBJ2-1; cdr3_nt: TGCGCCAGCAGCCTAGACAGGCGAATAAGCTCCTACAATGAGCAGTTCTTC; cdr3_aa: CASSLDRRISSYNEQFF
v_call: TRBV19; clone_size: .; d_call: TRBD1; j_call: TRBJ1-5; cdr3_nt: TGTGCCAGTAGTCAAGACAGGGCTGTAGCTCAGCCCCAGCATTTT; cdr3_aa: CASSQDRAVAQPQHF
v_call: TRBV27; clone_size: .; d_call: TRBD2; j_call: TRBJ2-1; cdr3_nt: TGTGCCAGCAGTCGGACTAGCGGGGGATACAATGAGCAGTTCTTC; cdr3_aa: CASSRTSGGYNEQFF
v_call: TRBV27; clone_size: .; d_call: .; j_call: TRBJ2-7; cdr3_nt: TGTGCCAGCAGTTTTCTGGACAGAGTCTACGAGCAGTACTTC; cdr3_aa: CASSFLDRVYEQYF
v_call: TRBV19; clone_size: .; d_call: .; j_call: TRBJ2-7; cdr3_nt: TGTGCCAGTAGTACAACTACCGCACCCACTACCTACGAGCAGTACTTC; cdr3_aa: CASSTTTAPTTYEQYF
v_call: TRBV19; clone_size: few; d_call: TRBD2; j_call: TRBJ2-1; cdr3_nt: TGTGCCAGTAGTATAGCTGCGGGAGGATCCTACAATGAGCAGTTCTTC; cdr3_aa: CASSIAAGGSYNEQFF
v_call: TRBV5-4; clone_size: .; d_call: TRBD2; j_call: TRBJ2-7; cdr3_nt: TGTGCCAGCTCGGGGGGGGGTTCCTACGAGCAGTACTTC; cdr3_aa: CASSGGGSYEQYF
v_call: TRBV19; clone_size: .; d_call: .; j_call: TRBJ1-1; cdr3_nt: TGTGCCAGTAGTATCCCGGACAGAATGAACACTGAAGCTTTCTTT; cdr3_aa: CASSIPDRMNTEAFF
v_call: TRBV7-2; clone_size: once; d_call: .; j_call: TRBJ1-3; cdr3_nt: TGTGCCAGCAGCTTAGTACAGATTGGAAACACCATATATTTT; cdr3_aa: CASSLVQIGNTIYF
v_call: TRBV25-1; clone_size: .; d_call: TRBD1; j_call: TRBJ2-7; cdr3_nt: TGTGCCAGCAGGAGGACAGGGCGCACCTACGAGCAGTACTTC; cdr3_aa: CASRRTGRTYEQYF
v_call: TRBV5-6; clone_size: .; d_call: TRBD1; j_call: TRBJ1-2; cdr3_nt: TGTGCCAGCAGCACTTCCGGGACAGACTATGGCTACACCTTC; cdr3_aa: CASSTSGTDYGYTF
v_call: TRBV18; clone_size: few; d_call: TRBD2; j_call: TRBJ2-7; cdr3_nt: TGTGCCAGCTCACCACGAGCGGGAGGAGAGTACGAGCAGTACTTC; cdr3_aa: CASSPRAGGEYEQYF